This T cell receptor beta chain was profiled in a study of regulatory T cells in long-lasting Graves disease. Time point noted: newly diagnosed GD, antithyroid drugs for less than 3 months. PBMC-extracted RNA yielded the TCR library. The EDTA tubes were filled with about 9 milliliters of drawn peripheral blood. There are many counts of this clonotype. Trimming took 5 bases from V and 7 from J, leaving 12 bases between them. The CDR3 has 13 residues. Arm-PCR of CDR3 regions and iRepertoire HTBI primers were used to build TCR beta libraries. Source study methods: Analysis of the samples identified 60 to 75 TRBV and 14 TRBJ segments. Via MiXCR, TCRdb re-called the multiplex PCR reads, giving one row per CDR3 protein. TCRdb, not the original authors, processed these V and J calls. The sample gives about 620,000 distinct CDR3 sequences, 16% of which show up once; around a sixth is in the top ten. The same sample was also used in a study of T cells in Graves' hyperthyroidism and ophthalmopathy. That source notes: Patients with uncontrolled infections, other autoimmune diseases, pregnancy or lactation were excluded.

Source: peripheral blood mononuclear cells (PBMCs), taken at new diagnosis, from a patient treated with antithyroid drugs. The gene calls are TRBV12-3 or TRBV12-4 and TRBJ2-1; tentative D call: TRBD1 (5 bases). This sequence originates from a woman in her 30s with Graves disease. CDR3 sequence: CASSPQGKNEQFF. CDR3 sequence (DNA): TGTGCCAGCAGTCCTCAGGGAAAGAATGAGCAGTTCTTC.